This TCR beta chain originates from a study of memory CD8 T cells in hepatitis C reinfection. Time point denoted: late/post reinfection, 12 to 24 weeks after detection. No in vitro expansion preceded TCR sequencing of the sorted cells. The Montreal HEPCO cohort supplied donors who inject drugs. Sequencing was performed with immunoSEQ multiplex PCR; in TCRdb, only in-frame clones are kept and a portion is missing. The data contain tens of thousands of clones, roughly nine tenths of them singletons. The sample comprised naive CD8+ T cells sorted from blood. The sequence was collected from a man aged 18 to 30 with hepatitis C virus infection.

The CDR3 here is CSVRTGVGELFF. CDR3 nucleotide sequence: TGCAGCGTTAGAACAGGGGTAGGGGAGCTGTTTTTT. V is TRBV29-1 and J is TRBJ2-2, with 7 bases aligning to TRBD1. Per germline, CDR1 SQVTM and CDR2 ANQGSEA. CDR3 length: 12 residues. The J segment lost 8 bases and the V segment lost 5 bases, leaving 5 bases of the junction unmatched.